The present TCR beta chain was sequenced within a study of blood T cell repertoires in COVID-19. Overall study: Sites across the United States, Italy and Spain contributed samples from acute and convalescent COVID-19. PBMCs, B-cell-depleted T cells, or T cells provided the cDNA or gDNA that made up the material.

CDR1 is LNHDA and CDR2 is SQIVND in the germline V gene (reference sequence). The CDR3 is 19 residues long. V lost 5 bases and J lost 0, with 25 bases in between. Under the authors' procedure: From reference gene primer amplification, estimates of nucleated cell counts were derived. Sequenced by immunoSEQ multiplex PCR; TCRdb stores in-frame clones only, minus some. The V and J calls and the clone size are those of that table, but D and trimming were determined from the DNA. The sample has approximately 150,000 clones; 70% to 90% are singletons. The origin of this receptor is a man in his 70s with acute or convalescent COVID-19. The genes are TRBV19 and TRBJ1-1; D unclear. The source material was peripheral blood. The CDR3 loop reads CASSLLTLVSRPLNTEAFF. CDR3 DNA sequence: TGTGCCAGTAGTCTCCTAACCCTGGTTTCGAGGCCCCTGAACACTGAAGCTTTCTTT.